Described below is a single TCR beta chain sequence and its context. This sample was taken from a study of OX40 agonist ivuxolimab in advanced cancers. Study-level information: Recorded diagnoses for dose-escalation patients were hepatocellular carcinoma, melanoma, renal cell or head and neck cancer.

The ends lost 5 bases at V and 3 bases at J; junction bases unmatched: 5. Germline V CDR1 and CDR2: MNHEY, SVGAGI. This CDR3 has 14 residues. TCRdb's copy holds only in-frame clones and misses some; the assay was immunoSEQ multiplex PCR. The data hold fewer than 85,000 clones, with under 95% observed a single time. The material was CD4+ or CD8+ T cells sorted from blood, obtained in a trial of the OX40 agonist ivuxolimab. The chain uses TRBV6-5 and TRBJ2-7; 9 nucleotides match TRBD1. The clonotype originates from an adult with an advanced solid tumor such as melanoma, head and neck, liver or kidney cancer. CDR3 loop: CASSPRDRVYEQYF. DNA for the CDR3: TGTGCCAGCAGTCCCCGGGACAGGGTCTACGAGCAGTACTTC.